What follows are 19 T cell receptor beta chains derived from one specimen sequenced in a study of PD-1 blockade in mismatch repair-deficient tumors. Libraries were prepared by immunoSEQ multiplex PCR; TCRdb keeps only in-frame clonotypes and omits some of them. The table shows about 79,000 clones, with roughly 80% occurring only once. This material consisted of peripheral blood, taken 44 weeks after starting pembrolizumab. Receptors originate from an adult with mismatch repair-deficient cancer.

The rearrangement uses TRBV28 and TRBJ2-1; 10 nucleotides match TRBD2. This CDR3 region has 17 residues. Germline V lookup: CDR1 MDHEN, CDR2 SYDVKM. The trim removed 2 bases at V and 7 bases at J, leaving 11 bases unmatched. The CDR3: CASSLGTSGNGRNEQFF. For the CDR3, the DNA is TGTGCCAGCAGTTTAGGAACTAGCGGGAATGGAAGGAATGAGCAGTTCTTC.

This chain joins TRBV11-3 and TRBJ2-7; TRBD1 agrees at 10 bases. The CDR3 is made up of 15 amino acids. V lost 5 bases and J lost 0; bases outside the gene matches: 4. Germline CDR1 is SGHNT and CDR2 is YENEEA. In DNA, the CDR3 is TGTGCCAGCAGCCAAAGGACAGGGGGCTCCTACGAGCAGTACTTC. Amino acid sequence: CASSQRTGGSYEQYF.

The chain couples TRBV5-4 to TRBJ2-3; 10 nucleotides align to TRBD2. Trimming took 5 bases from V and 0 from J; bases not matched to a gene: 12. The CDR3 spans 18 residues. Germline V lookup: CDR1 SGHNT, CDR2 YYREEE (reference sequence). The CDR3 sequence: CASSPGTSASASTDTQYF. The CDR3 coding sequence is TGTGCCAGCAGTCCTGGGACTAGCGCTTCGGCTAGCACAGATACGCAGTATTTT.

V is TRBV19 and J is TRBJ1-1, with a possible D match to TRBD1 (5 bases). Germline V lookup: CDR1 LNHDA, CDR2 SQIVND (reference sequence). Trimming pared 6 bases from V and 5 bases from J, leaving 16 bases between. This CDR3 spans 14 amino acids. CDR3 nucleotide sequence: TGTGCCAGTAGGAAAAGGCAGGGCCGTACTGAAGCTTTCTTT. Encoded protein: CASRKRQGRTEAFF.

V usage is TRBV6-5 and J usage is TRBJ2-1; no firm D call. The ends were cut back, 0 bases at V and 3 bases at J, with 12 bases in the middle. CDR3 size: 16 residues. Per the germline V gene, CDR1 is MNHEY and CDR2 is SVGAGI. DNA for the CDR3: TGTGCCAGCAGTTACTCGAATTTGGCAGTCTACAATGAGCAGTTCTTC. This codes for CASSYSNLAVYNEQFF.

This chain links TRBV9 with TRBJ2-1; TRBD2 agrees at 9 bases. The CDR3 runs 17 residues. V dropped 4 bases and J dropped 2; count of bases not matched to a gene: 10. Germline V lookup: CDR1 SGDLS, CDR2 YYNGEE. The CDR3 region is CASSLFDSGSTYNEQFF. In DNA, the CDR3 is TGTGCCAGCAGCCTCTTTGATAGCGGGAGTACCTACAATGAGCAGTTCTTC.

The chain recombines TRBV27 with TRBJ2-7; 9 nucleotides match TRBD1. CDR1 is MNHEY and CDR2 is SMNVEV in the germline V gene (reference sequence). Trimming cost V 5 bases and J 4 bases; bases outside gene matches: 6. There are 14 residues in the CDR3. CDR3 sequence (DNA): TGTGCCAGCAGTCCCGGGACAGGGCCTTACGAGCAGTACTTC. It yields the protein CASSPGTGPYEQYF.

This chain connects TRBV5-1 to TRBJ2-7; D unresolved. The CDR3 consists of 13 residues. V shed 1 base and J shed 7 bases, with 12 bases lying between them. CDR1 is SGHRS and CDR2 is YFSETQ in the germline V gene. The CDR3 DNA reads as TGCGCCAGCAGCTTGACATCAGGCGAGGAGCAGTACTTC. This codes for CASSLTSGEEQYF.

This clone was seen a few times. The rearrangement joins TRBV6-4 to TRBJ2-2, with TRBD2 matching 7 bases. The V segment lost 0 bases and the J segment 1 base; nucleotides outside the gene matches: 2. Germline CDR1 MRHNA, CDR2 SNTAGT. The CDR3 length is 16 residues. As DNA, the CDR3 is TGTGCCAGCAGTGACTCCCCGGGGGGGAACACCGGGGAGCTGTTTTTT. This translates into CASSDSPGGNTGELFF.

Only a few counts were recorded for this clone. This chain connects TRBV29-1 to TRBJ2-5; TRBD2 matches at 8 bases. The CDR3 extends over 12 amino acids. Per germline, CDR1 SQVTM and CDR2 ANQGSEA. J lost 5 bases, V lost 3 bases, and 2 bases had no gene match. The CDR3 nucleotides are TGCAGCGTTGAGGAGCGGGAGGAGACCCAGTACTTC. This codes for CSVEEREETQYF.

V usage is TRBV7-8 and J usage is TRBJ1-2; D may be TRBD1 (5 bases). V lost 2 bases and J lost 7, with 11 bases in between. Germline values: CDR1 SGHVS, CDR2 FQNEAQ. The CDR3 has 13 amino acids. The CDR3 loop is CASSLFREGGYTF. In DNA, the CDR3 is TGTGCCAGCAGCTTATTCAGGGAGGGTGGCTACACCTTC.

V is TRBV19 and J is TRBJ2-3, with D perhaps matching TRBD2 (6 bases). This CDR3 is built from 16 residues. The V end lost 5 bases, the J end lost 1 base, and 16 bases lay between the germline ends. From germline, CDR1 is LNHDA and CDR2 SQIVND (reference sequence). CDR3 protein: CASSPDRSSGTDTQYF. The CDR3 bases are TGTGCCAGTAGTCCGGATCGCTCTAGCGGCACAGATACGCAGTATTTT. Drawing the rest from reference TRBV19 and TRBJ2-3, the complete variable domain is DGGITQSPKYLFRKEGQNVTLSCEQNLNHDAMYWYRQDPGQGLRLIYYSQIVNDFQKGDIAEGYSVSREKKESFPLTVTSAQKNPTAFYLCASSPDRSSGTDTQYFGPGTRLTVL.

The chain combines TRBV28 with TRBJ2-7; 7 nucleotides match TRBD2. This CDR3 has 13 amino acids. Germline values: CDR1 MDHEN, CDR2 SYDVKM. V was pared by 2 bases and J by 2 bases, with 0 bases of the junction left unmatched. CDR3 nucleotide sequence: TGTGCCAGCAGTTTAGCGGGAGCCTACGAGCAGTACTTC. Protein sequence: CASSLAGAYEQYF.

The CDR3 loop reads CASNIGNSYNEQFF. The CDR3 bases are TGTGCCAGTAATATCGGCAACTCCTACAATGAGCAGTTCTTC. The chain is built from TRBV19 and TRBJ2-1; unclear D gene. Trimming pared 7 bases from V and 0 bases from J, leaving 10 bases between. The germline gives CDR1 LNHDA, CDR2 SQIVND (reference sequence). This CDR3 spans 14 amino acids.

V gene TRBV27 combines with J gene TRBJ2-5; D possibly corresponds to TRBD1 (6 bases). The germline CDR1 and CDR2 sequences are MNHEY and SMNVEV (reference sequence). This CDR3 is built from 13 residues. V gave up 5 bases and J gave up 5 bases, with 12 bases separating them. The CDR3 is CASSGGGVETQYF. The CDR3 DNA follows: TGTGCCAGCAGTGGGGGCGGAGTGGAGACCCAGTACTTC.

V gene TRBV6-1 combines with J gene TRBJ2-3, with TRBD2 matching over 8 bases. Germline V gives CDR1 MNHNS, CDR2 SASEGT. The CDR3 runs to 15 residues. V shed 7 bases, J shed 6 bases, and the junction held 12 bases outside the gene matches. CDR3 nucleotides: TGTGCCAGCACATACCAGCGGGGGCAGCGGGATACGCAGTATTTT. Translation: CASTYQRGQRDTQYF.

The chain links TRBV7-6 to TRBJ1-5; no firm D call. Germline CDR1 is SGHVS and CDR2 is FNYEAQ. With 1 base removed from V and 0 bases from J, the gap between germline ends came to 10 bases. CDR3 size: 16 residues. CDR3 nucleotide sequence: TGTGCCAGCAGCTTAGACTCCGGATATAGCAATCAGCCCCAGCATTTT. Translated: CASSLDSGYSNQPQHF.

This clone has just a few counts. V and J are TRBV7-3 and TRBJ1-1; D may be TRBD1 (5 bases). This CDR3 is built from 15 residues. Germline loops: CDR1 SGHTA, CDR2 FQGTGA. V gave up 5 bases and J gave up 4 bases, with 17 bases separating them. This CDR3 reads CASSEATGTRTEAFF. CDR3 sequence (DNA): TGTGCCAGCAGCGAAGCGACTGGGACTCGCACTGAAGCTTTCTTT.

V and J are TRBV10-1 and TRBJ1-3; no definite D call. This CDR3 comprises 15 residues. The germline CDR1 and CDR2 sequences are WNHNN and SYGVQD (reference sequence). Trimming cost V 6 bases and J 0 bases, with 12 bases left between them. The CDR3 nucleotides are TGCGCCAGCAGCCCCGATTTGCGCTCTGGAAACACCATATATTTT. The encoded protein is CASSPDLRSGNTIYF.